This TCR beta chain is drawn from a study of beta chain features in type 1 diabetes. Study-wide background: The study found patients and healthy donors alike in age, gender and cell yields. General study points: For TCRB rearrangement, an influence of HLA type remained unresolved here. When VDJ junctions were examined, type 1 diabetes patients showed fewer insertions and more deletions.

As for this clone: The antigen remains undetermined.

CDR1 and CDR2 (germline): MNHNS, SASEGT. Trimming pared 10 bases from V and 4 bases from J, leaving 19 bases between. There are 14 residues in the CDR3. Sorting produced populations that all topped 95% purity. What was sequenced were expressed TCRB transcripts, since all of the isolated RNA had been reverse transcribed. Sequencing used immunoSEQ multiplex PCR; TCRdb keeps in-frame clones, though not all of them. The sample consists of about 250,000 clones, roughly an eighth of them appearing once. The sample was naive CD4+ T cells from blood. V usage is TRBV6-1 and J usage is TRBJ1-2; a weak D match, TRBD1 (6 bases). This clonotype was obtained from a woman aged 40 to 55 in good health. The CDR3 spells CAIGRGADLYGYTF. As DNA, the CDR3 is TGTGCCATTGGGAGGGGGGCCGACCTCTATGGCTACACCTTC.